The next 31 T cell receptor beta chains were all read from a single sample in a study of blood T cell repertoires in COVID-19. The protocol was immunoSEQ multiplex PCR, while the TCRdb copy is restricted to in-frame clones and leaves out a portion. The repertoire holds a few hundred thousand clones, with 86% as singletons. Sequencing used peripheral blood. The receptors come from a woman aged 70-85 years with COVID-19, enrolled during active disease.

J is TRBJ1-1 and V is TRBV18, with D possibly matching TRBD1 (6 bases). CDR1 is KGHSH and CDR2 is LQKENI in the germline V gene. V dropped 4 bases and J dropped 6 bases, with 21 bases sitting between them. The CDR3 extends over 16 amino acids. The CDR3 nucleotides are TGTGCCAGCTCACGAACCCCGACAGGCGACGACCCTGAAGCTTTCTTT. As protein: CASSRTPTGDDPEAFF.

The chain employs TRBV7-8 and TRBJ2-5; perhaps TRBD2 as D (5 bases). With 1 base removed from V and 4 bases from J, the gap between germline ends came to 7 bases. Germline CDR1 SGHVS, CDR2 FQNEAQ. This CDR3 has 13 amino acids. The CDR3 bases are TGTGCCAGCAGCTTAGGGACTGTAGAGACCCAGTACTTC. The encoded protein is CASSLGTVETQYF.

V and J are TRBV4-3 and TRBJ2-7; 9 positions agree with TRBD2. The CDR3 runs to 15 residues. J was trimmed by 0 bases and V by 4 bases; bases with no gene match: 4. CDR1 is LGHNA and CDR2 is YSLEER in the germline V gene. The CDR3 nucleotides read TGCGCCAGCAGCCGCGGGGGGGCTACCTCCTACGAGCAGTACTTC. Its translation: CASSRGGATSYEQYF.

This rearrangement joins TRBV30 to TRBJ2-7; maybe TRBD1 (6 bases). The CDR3 loop spans 13 amino acids. Trimming removed 3 bases at V and 7 bases at J, with 16 bases between. Germline CDR1 reads GTSNPN; CDR2 reads SVGIG (reference sequence). Here the CDR3 DNA reads TGTGCCTGGAGCACGACAGGCCCTCGGGAGCAGTACTTC. Translated: CAWSTTGPREQYF.

This sequence joins TRBV6-6 and TRBJ2-1, with 8 bases that match TRBD2. The CDR3 length is 15 residues. Per the germline V gene, CDR1 is MNHNY and CDR2 is SVGAGI (reference sequence). V lost 2 bases to trimming and J lost 10 bases; unmatched junction nucleotides: 10. The CDR3 sequence is CASSYPGGPGREQFF. The CDR3 DNA follows: TGTGCCAGCAGTTACCCGGGGGGGCCGGGAAGGGAGCAGTTCTTC.

The rearrangement uses TRBV28 and TRBJ2-3; 10 bases map to TRBD2. The CDR3 is 15 amino acids. The germline V gene has CDR1 MDHEN and CDR2 SYDVKM. The V segment lost 6 bases and the J segment 3 bases; nucleotides outside the gene matches: 6. The CDR3 loop reads CASREAGGGTDTQYF. CDR3 coding DNA: TGTGCCAGCAGGGAAGCGGGGGGGGGAACAGATACGCAGTATTTT.

The chain uses TRBV29-1 and TRBJ1-6; no clear D. CDR1 and CDR2 from the germline V gene are SQVTM and ANQGSEA. Trimming left V 5 bases short and J 7 bases short, with 15 bases between. The CDR3 is made up of 14 amino acids. CDR3 bases: TGCAGCGTTCAAACTCGGGGTGACAATTCACCCCTCCACTTT. Its protein product is CSVQTRGDNSPLHF.

With respect to this clone: The CDR3 ends on some other residue instead of the conserved phenylalanine or tryptophan, so this is likely a read error. The DNA is omitted, as the CDR3 cannot be located on it reliably, and the CDR3 follows TCRdb's listing. The rearrangement joins TRBV28 to TRBJ1-2; the table's D call TRBD1 went unverified against the DNA. The CDR3 adds up to 12 amino acids, both ends counted. Germline V CDR1 and CDR2: MDHEN, SYDVKM. Here the CDR3 reads CASNDHSGQGAL.

The gene calls are TRBV7-8 and TRBJ1-6; the match to TRBD1 covers 7 bases. Germline V gene lookup returns CDR1 SGHVS and CDR2 FQNEAQ. The CDR3 length is 15 residues. After removal of 2 bases from V and 6 bases from J, the junction contained 4 bases not matched to a gene. The CDR3 sequence: CASSLTGASNSPLHF. The CDR3 DNA reads as TGTGCCAGCAGCTTAACAGGGGCTAGTAATTCACCCCTCCACTTT.

The chain employs TRBV6-5 and TRBJ2-5; 8 bases align to TRBD1. V shed 5 bases, J shed 4 bases, and the junction held 9 bases outside the gene matches. The CDR3 has 15 amino acids. From germline, CDR1 is MNHEY and CDR2 SVGAGI. As DNA, the CDR3 is TGTGCCAGCAGTCACGGACAGGGTAGATTAGAGACCCAGTACTTC. This translates into CASSHGQGRLETQYF.

The rearrangement links TRBV27 to TRBJ2-2; 7 nucleotides line up with TRBD2. This CDR3 region has 15 residues. The V gene's germline CDR1 is MNHEY and CDR2 SMNVEV (reference sequence). Unmatched junction bases numbered 8, after V lost 6 bases and J lost 4 bases. CDR3 amino acids: CASSYGRVPTGELFF. CDR3 in DNA: TGTGCCAGCAGCTATGGGAGGGTACCCACCGGGGAGCTGTTTTTT.

The chain uses TRBV20-1 and TRBJ1-5, with a tentative D call TRBD1 (5 bases). Trimming took off 3 bases at V and 7 bases at J, with 16 bases between the two ends. CDR3 length: 14 amino acids. Germline V lookup: CDR1 DFQATT, CDR2 SNEGSKA (reference sequence). The CDR3 nucleotides read TGCAGTGCTAGTATTCAGGGACTGCCGCAGCCCCAGCATTTT. Its translation is CSASIQGLPQPQHF.

The chain links TRBV10-2 to TRBJ2-1; TRBD2 matches 9 bases. V shed 7 bases and J 4 bases; nucleotides not matched to a gene: 5. Germline assignment: CDR1 WSHSY and CDR2 SAAADI. The CDR3 contains 14 residues. CDR3 protein: CASKGGGVYNEQFF. The CDR3 DNA follows: TGCGCCAGCAAGGGCGGGGGGGTTTACAATGAGCAGTTCTTC.

V usage is TRBV12-5 and J usage is TRBJ2-2; D is uncertain. Germline loops: CDR1 LGHNT, CDR2 FRNRAP. V lost 0 bases to trimming and J lost 5 bases, with 10 bases between them. The CDR3 contains 15 residues. The CDR3 DNA sequence: TGTGCTAGTGGTTTGGTACTGTCCACTACCGGGGAGCTGTTTTTT. This translates into CASGLVLSTTGELFF.

V usage is TRBV5-1 and J usage is TRBJ2-7, with 7 positions matching TRBD1. V lost 3 bases and J lost 2; bases outside the gene matches: 8. This CDR3 has 15 residues. The V gene's germline CDR1 is SGHRS and CDR2 YFSETQ. The CDR3: CASSSKGTATYEQYF. The CDR3 DNA reads as TGCGCCAGCAGCTCTAAGGGGACAGCAACCTACGAGCAGTACTTC.

This rearrangement joins TRBV30 to TRBJ1-3; D is undetermined. CDR3 length: 13 amino acids. The ends were cut back, 0 bases at V and 3 bases at J, with 6 bases in the middle. The germline V gene encodes CDR1 GTSNPN and CDR2 SVGIG (reference sequence). The CDR3 region is CAWSVRGGNTIYF. The CDR3 nucleotides read TGTGCCTGGAGTGTAAGAGGTGGAAACACCATATATTTT.

This chain joins TRBV27 and TRBJ1-2; D is unclear. The ends were cut back, 2 bases at V and 7 bases at J, with 11 bases in the middle. The CDR3 has 13 amino acids. The germline gives CDR1 MNHEY, CDR2 SMNVEV (reference sequence). The CDR3 loop reads CASSLDGRAGYTF. DNA of the CDR3: TGTGCCAGCAGTTTAGACGGGAGGGCTGGCTACACCTTC.

The V gene is TRBV5-5, the J gene TRBJ2-5; a weak D match, TRBD1 (7 bases). The CDR3 sequence is 16 residues long. The V end lost 0 bases, the J end lost 4 bases, and 16 bases lay between the germline ends. Germline V gene data show CDR1 as SGHKS and CDR2 as YYEKEE (reference sequence). The CDR3 bases are TGTGCCAGCAGCTTGGTTTTCCAGGGGGGATCAGAGACCCAGTACTTC. It yields the protein CASSLVFQGGSETQYF.

Written as DNA, the CDR3 is TGTGCCAGCAGTTTAAGGTGTGAGACAGGGCTTGACACCACCGGGGAGCTGTTTTTT. Encoded protein: CASSLRCETGLDTTGELFF. The chain links TRBV27 to TRBJ2-2, with TRBD1 matching over 7 bases. Germline V gives CDR1 MNHEY, CDR2 SMNVEV (reference sequence). Losses at the gene ends were 2 bases for V and 4 bases for J; bases not matched to a gene: 16. CDR3 length equals 19 residues.

This clone has a single count. The chain couples TRBV24-1 to TRBJ2-1; 8 bases align to TRBD1. This CDR3 has 17 residues. The germline V gene has CDR1 KGHDR and CDR2 SFDVKD. Losses at the gene ends were 3 bases for V and 0 bases for J; bases not matched to a gene: 6. The chain's CDR3 is CATSDRTGLSSYNEQFF. DNA for the CDR3: TGTGCCACCAGTGATCGGACAGGGCTGAGCTCCTACAATGAGCAGTTCTTC.

The chain combines TRBV2 with TRBJ2-5, with 10 nucleotides matching TRBD2. CDR1 is SNHLY and CDR2 is FYNNEI in the germline V gene. CDR3 length: 16 amino acids. J lost 2 bases, V lost 4 bases, and 7 bases had no gene match. The CDR3 coding sequence is TGTGCCAGCAGTGGATGGACTAGCGGACAACAAGAGACCCAGTACTTC. Protein: CASSGWTSGQQETQYF.

V and J are TRBV7-9 and TRBJ2-2; TRBD2 aligns across 11 bases. The J segment lost 5 bases and the V segment lost 4 bases, leaving 6 bases of the junction unmatched. The germline V gene encodes CDR1 SEHNR and CDR2 FQNEAQ (reference sequence). The CDR3 runs to 16 residues. CDR3 nucleotide sequence: TGTGCCAGCAGCTCCCTAGCGGGGGGACGGACCGGGGAGCTGTTTTTT. Amino acid sequence: CASSSLAGGRTGELFF. The full variable domain, completed using reference TRBV7-9 and TRBJ2-2, is DTGVSQNPRHKITKRGQNVTFRCDPISEHNRLYWYRQTLGQGPEFLTYFQNEAQLEKSRLLSDRFSAERPKGSFSTLEIQRTEQGDSAMYLCASSSLAGGRTGELFFGEGSRLTVL.

CDR3 loop: CASRGSDRGLIGYTF. The CDR3 DNA reads as TGTGCCAGCAGGGGTTCGGACAGGGGGTTGATCGGCTACACCTTC. The chain joins TRBV2 to TRBJ1-2; 10 bases agree with TRBD1. Germline loops: CDR1 SNHLY, CDR2 FYNNEI. With 6 bases clipped from V and 8 bases from J, the junction kept 12 bases outside the gene matches. CDR3 length: 15 residues.

DNA for the CDR3: TGTGCCAGCAGCTTAAGCTCTACTAGCGGGGGTGAGACCCAGTACTTC. The encoded protein is CASSLSSTSGGETQYF. The chain recombines TRBV7-2 with TRBJ2-5, with TRBD2 matching 11 bases. V gave up 2 bases and J gave up 5 bases; unmatched junction bases: 7. There are 16 residues in the CDR3. Germline loops: CDR1 SGHTA, CDR2 FQGNSA. The full variable domain, rest sourced from reference TRBV7-2 and TRBJ2-5, is GAGVSQSPSNKVTEKGKDVELRCDPISGHTALYWYRQSLGQGLEFLIYFQGNSAPDKSGLPSDRFSAERTGGSVSTLTIQRTQQEDSAVYLCASSLSSTSGGETQYFGPGTRLLVL.

The rearrangement uses TRBV11-2 and TRBJ1-3, with 7 bases fitting TRBD1. The CDR3 is 16 residues long. From germline, CDR1 is SGHAT and CDR2 FQNNGV. V dropped 5 bases and J dropped 4; count of bases not matched to a gene: 11. CDR3 DNA: TGTGCCAGCAGCACCGCTACAGGGGAGAGGGGAAACACCATATATTTT. Amino acids: CASSTATGERGNTIYF.

This CDR3 reads CASSQRGVHGTDTQYF. The CDR3 bases are TGTGCCAGCAGCCAACGGGGGGTTCACGGCACAGATACGCAGTATTTT. This chain joins TRBV3-1 (or the pseudogene TRBV3-2) and TRBJ2-3, with 7 positions matching TRBD2. V lost 2 bases to trimming and J lost 1 base; unmatched junction nucleotides: 6. CDR3 size: 16 residues. The V gene's germline CDR1 is LGHDT and CDR2 YNNKEL (reference sequence).

This sequence joins TRBV6-5 and TRBJ2-2, with 7 nucleotides matching TRBD2. The CDR3 contains 13 residues. Trimming took 8 bases from V and 4 from J; bases not matched to a gene: 4. Germline lookup yields CDR1 MNHEY and CDR2 SVGAGI. The CDR3 sequence: CASDTGGTGELFF. The DNA of the CDR3 is TGTGCCAGCGACACGGGGGGCACCGGGGAGCTGTTTTTT.

This sequence joins TRBV5-4 and TRBJ1-5, with a weak D call TRBD1 (6 bases). Looked up from germline, CDR1 is SGHNT and CDR2 is YYREEE (reference sequence). Between the trimmed V and J ends, which lost 5 bases and 0 bases, there was a span of 12 bases. The length of the CDR3 is 15 residues. The CDR3 DNA follows: TGTGCCAGCAGTCCGGACAGAAATAGCAATCAGCCCCAGCATTTT. Protein sequence: CASSPDRNSNQPQHF.

The V gene is TRBV9, the J gene TRBJ1-1, with a tentative D call TRBD1 (6 bases). Trimming shortened V by 3 bases and J by 6 bases, and 21 bases separated the two germline ends. In germline, CDR1 is SGDLS, CDR2 YYNGEE. The CDR3 has 16 residues. CDR3 nucleotide sequence: TGTGCCAGCAGCGCCCATCGGGGGGCAGGGGAGGCTGAAGCTTTCTTT. It yields the protein CASSAHRGAGEAEAFF.

This clone was seen a few times. The CDR3 is CASSFATGGHGYTF. The CDR3 nucleotides read TGTGCCAGCAGCTTCGCGACAGGGGGGCATGGCTACACCTTC. The V gene is TRBV7-2, the J gene TRBJ1-2; 9 positions agree with TRBD1. V gave up 3 bases and J gave up 6 bases; unmatched junction bases: 5. This CDR3 comprises 14 residues. Per the germline V gene, CDR1 is SGHTA and CDR2 is FQGNSA.

This clone was seen once. The chain employs TRBV6-5 and TRBJ2-1; 12 nucleotides align to TRBD2. This CDR3 has 15 residues. The ends lost 7 bases at V and 4 bases at J; junction bases unmatched: 5. Per germline, CDR1 MNHEY and CDR2 SVGAGI. The CDR3: CASNIGLAGYNEQFF. As DNA, the CDR3 is TGTGCCAGCAATATCGGACTAGCGGGGTACAATGAGCAGTTCTTC.